This T cell receptor (beta chain) was documented in a study of blood T cell repertoires in COVID-19 (TCRdb year 2020). For the wider study: Samples from collaborators originated in the United States, Italy and Spain and spanned both the acute and convalescent phases of COVID-19. The repertoires were released in a freely available public database meant as a resource for research on the immune response to SARS-CoV-2. A de-identified subject ID, COVID-19 status, age in years and sex were almost always included in the sample metadata. Subjects who had been exposed to COVID-19, were actively infected with it, or had recovered from it provided the deeply sampled blood TCRbeta repertoires that made up the dataset. Samples were obtained from the ongoing ImmuneRACE study (first 160 participants) and from 1,000 to 1,500 subjects provided by 6 global collaborators. The material from the prospective study consisted of cDNA or gDNA derived from T cells, B-cell-depleted T cells, or PBMCs. Where HLA class I and class II types were available, the types were taken from metadata supplied by the sample provider, not from assay-based typing. General findings and caveats noted by the study authors: Clinical and demographic metadata were provided uncurated, with the amount varying by source and participant.

TCRbeta CDR3 regions were amplified from genomic DNA by means of the immunoSEQ Assay, a bias-controlled multiplex PCR. Per the original workflow: Nucleated cell counts per sample were estimated from amplification of reference gene primers within the assay. Sequence reads were collapsed and filtered to measure the absolute abundance of every unique TCRbeta CDR3 rearrangement. For each sample, productive Simpson clonality was calculated by taking the square root of Simpson's diversity index across productive rearrangements. Not all clones reach the TCRdb copy of this immuneACCESS table, which keeps in-frame sequences only. Checked studies attribute under half of the gap to unresolved V genes and leave the rest unexplained. V and J calls and clone size come straight from that table; D and trimming were deduced from the DNA. For this sample the table gives 100,000 or so clones, of which approximately 92% were detected only once. 4.5% to 6% of the sample is held by the ten biggest clonotypes.

Of note for this clone: It has no known antigen specificity. Per-base quality was not reported, and no clone a single base away is much larger than it.

Each collaborating institution followed its own protocols to collect whole blood in K2EDTA tubes. Collaborator samples were shipped for TCRbeta analysis as frozen whole blood, isolated PBMCs, or DNA extracted from either sample type. Based on the germline V gene, the CDR1 and CDR2 sequences are MNHEY and SVGAGI. The germline V end is reduced by 7 bases and the J end by 4 bases; junction bases left unmatched: 6. From the cysteine through the phenylalanine, the CDR3 covers 13 amino acids. Only CDR3 DNA is held: 39 bases, read in frame from base 1. The sequence is built from TRBV6-5 and TRBJ1-1; TRBD1 agrees with 7 junctional bases. The TCR sequence derives from a man aged 50-60 years with active COVID-19. Sequenced material: peripheral blood. The CDR3 protein is CASMLAGGTEAFF. The DNA is TGTGCCAGCATGCTGGCAGGGGGCACTGAAGCTTTCTTT.